The 28 T cell receptor beta chains below all came from one sample that was sequenced in a study of radiotherapy plus CTLA-4 blockade in lung cancer. Assay used: immunoSEQ multiplex PCR; TCRdb lists only in-frame clones, some missing. The repertoire includes tens of thousands of clones, around 80% of them detected once, and approximately 7.5% sits in the top ten. Sequencing was performed on peripheral blood, taken from a patient treated with radiotherapy plus ipilimumab. These receptors all come from a human donor with non-small cell lung cancer who had stable disease on radiotherapy plus ipilimumab.

The chain's CDR3 is CASSRRDGRMNTEAFF. The CDR3, as DNA: TGTGCCAGTAGTCGCCGGGACGGCAGGATGAACACTGAAGCTTTCTTT. V is TRBV19 and J is TRBJ1-1, with D possibly being TRBD1 (5 bases). V gave up 5 bases and J gave up 0 bases, with 16 bases separating them. The CDR3 has 16 amino acids. Germline-derived CDR1 and CDR2 are LNHDA and SQIVND (reference sequence). Complete variable domain (other parts from reference TRBV19 and TRBJ1-1): DGGITQSPKYLFRKEGQNVTLSCEQNLNHDAMYWYRQDPGQGLRLIYYSQIVNDFQKGDIAEGYSVSREKKESFPLTVTSAQKNPTAFYLCASSRRDGRMNTEAFFGQGTRLTVV.

This chain joins TRBV19 and TRBJ2-3; D is unclear. The CDR3 extends over 12 amino acids. Deletions cut 8 bases from V and 2 bases from J, with 8 bases between. Germline assignment: CDR1 LNHDA and CDR2 SQIVND (reference sequence). The chain's CDR3 is CASGQDTDTQYF. Here the CDR3 DNA reads TGTGCCAGTGGCCAGGACACAGATACGCAGTATTTT.

The J gene is TRBJ1-6, the V gene TRBV11-2, with no clear D. Germline V CDR1 and CDR2: SGHAT, FQNNGV. The length of the CDR3 is 12 residues. Deletions cut 3 bases from V and 10 bases from J, with 7 bases between. CDR3 nucleotides: TGTGCCAGCAGCTTCGTGCGGTCACCCCTCCACTTT. Its protein is CASSFVRSPLHF.

The rearrangement uses TRBV4-1 and TRBJ2-3, with TRBD2 identical over 10 bases. The V and J ends lost 4 bases and 3 bases, in that order; junction bases with no gene match: 7. Germline V CDR1 and CDR2: MGHRA, YSYEKL. CDR3 length: 16 amino acids. The CDR3 nucleotides read TGCGCCAGCAGCCGCAGTAGCGGGGGGCGGACAGATACGCAGTATTTT. Translation gives CASSRSSGGRTDTQYF.

This clone was found a few times. In nucleotides, the CDR3 is TGTGCCAGCAGCTTACAGGTGAACTATGGCTACACCTTC. Translating it yields CASSLQVNYGYTF. This sequence joins TRBV7-2 and TRBJ1-2; D gene unclear. Germline CDR1 reads SGHTA; CDR2 reads FQGNSA. The germline V and J ends were trimmed by 2 bases and 2 bases, with 6 bases remaining between them. The CDR3 runs 13 residues.

V gene TRBV12-1 combines with J gene TRBJ1-6. TRBV12-1 is tagged as a pseudogene. The CDR3 consists of 13 residues. DNA for the CDR3: TGTGCCAGCAGCTTTGCGAGGAATTCACCCCTCCACTTT. As protein: CASSFARNSPLHF.

The chain is built from TRBV9 and TRBJ2-2, with 8 bases fitting TRBD2. Germline loops: CDR1 SGDLS, CDR2 YYNGEE. J gave up 3 bases and V 5 bases, and 6 bases lay outside the gene matches. This CDR3 is 15 amino acids long. The DNA of the CDR3 is TGTGCCAGCAGGCCCGGGACTAGTGACACCGGGGAGCTGTTTTTT. This encodes CASRPGTSDTGELFF.

The chain carries TRBV30 and TRBJ2-3, with TRBD2 matching 10 bases. The CDR3 covers 15 residues. Germline V gene data show CDR1 as GTSNPN and CDR2 as SVGIG (reference sequence). The J segment lost 7 bases and the V segment lost 0 bases, leaving 7 bases of the junction unmatched. CDR3 nucleotide sequence: TGTGCCTGGAGTGTACTGCTAGCGGGGGTCAATACGCAGTATTTT. Its translation: CAWSVLLAGVNTQYF.

Within the sample, this clone is medium-sized. The chain employs TRBV6-4 and TRBJ2-2; maybe TRBD1 (5 bases). The germline CDR1 and CDR2 sequences are MRHNA and SNTAGT. V dropped 7 bases and J dropped 3 bases, with 12 bases sitting between them. CDR3 length: 14 amino acids. In nucleotides, the CDR3 is TGTGCCAGCAAAGGGGCGGTGGACACCGGGGAGCTGTTTTTT. Encoded protein: CASKGAVDTGELFF.

The chain carries TRBV9 and TRBJ1-3; no definite D call. Per germline, CDR1 SGDLS and CDR2 YYNGEE. The CDR3 is made up of 17 amino acids. V lost 0 bases and J 4 bases, leaving 17 bases between the germline ends. DNA for the CDR3: TGTGCCAGCAGCGTAGACCCCACGGCAGGTGTAGGAAACACCATATATTTT. Translated, it gives CASSVDPTAGVGNTIYF.

This chain connects TRBV15 to TRBJ1-5; D ambiguous. Trimming left V 1 base short and J 9 bases short, with 13 bases between. The CDR3 covers 14 residues. Germline lookup yields CDR1 LNHNV and CDR2 YYDKDF (reference sequence). This CDR3 is CATSRGDGEVPQHF. The CDR3 nucleotides read TGTGCCACCAGCAGAGGAGACGGTGAAGTGCCCCAGCATTTT.

This chain uses TRBV29-1 with TRBJ2-3; D uncertain. With 5 bases removed from V and 2 bases from J, the gap between germline ends came to 11 bases. CDR1 is SQVTM and CDR2 is ANQGSEA in the germline V gene. CDR3 size: 13 residues. CDR3 amino acids: CSVMQSITDTQYF. CDR3 DNA: TGCAGCGTTATGCAGAGCATCACAGATACGCAGTATTTT.

A note on this clone: The junction departs from the called germline gene at one end, perhaps through a read error. Other DNA variants within this sample encode the same CDR3. V gene TRBV18 combines with J gene TRBJ2-2; possible D gene TRBD1, 6 bases. Germline assignment: CDR1 KGHSH and CDR2 LQKENI. The CDR3 is made up of 15 amino acids. The CDR3 protein is CASSPTGKNSGELFF. In nucleotides, the CDR3 is TGTGCCAGCTCGCCTACAGGGAAGAACTCCGGGGAGCTGTTTTTT. The whole variable domain, remainder taken from reference TRBV18 and TRBJ2-2, is NAGVMQNPRHLVRRRGQEARLRCSPMKGHSHVYWYRQLPEEGLKFMVYLQKENIIDESGMPKERFSAEFPKEGPSILRIQQVVRGDSAAYFCASSPTGKNSGELFFGEGSRLTVL.

This chain links TRBV30 with TRBJ1-6; TRBD1 agrees at 8 bases. This CDR3 comprises 17 residues. Germline loops: CDR1 GTSNPN, CDR2 SVGIG (reference sequence). Trimming took 7 bases from V and 0 from J; bases not matched to a gene: 11. This chain's CDR3 is CASSRQGLSSYNSPLHF. For the CDR3, the DNA is TGTGCCTCGTCCAGACAGGGGCTTAGCTCCTATAATTCACCCCTCCACTTT.

This chain connects TRBV19 to TRBJ2-7; no firm D call. There are 14 residues in the CDR3. Germline CDR1 and CDR2: LNHDA and SQIVND (reference sequence). Trimming cost V 4 bases and J 2 bases, with 12 bases left between them. The CDR3 nucleotides read TGTGCCAGTAGTACCCCGGAAGGTGCCTACGAGCAGTACTTC. Its protein is CASSTPEGAYEQYF.

The chain links TRBV6-1 to TRBJ1-2, with 8 nucleotides matching TRBD1. The CDR3 covers 15 residues. The V segment lost 5 bases and the J segment 8 bases; nucleotides outside the gene matches: 13. Germline V gene lookup returns CDR1 MNHNS and CDR2 SASEGT. The CDR3 coding sequence is TGTGCCAGCAGTAAAACCGGACAGGGCCTCTACGGCTACACCTTC. As protein: CASSKTGQGLYGYTF.

This clone has only a few counts. The rearrangement links TRBV5-1 to TRBJ2-7; D may match TRBD1 or TRBD2 (6 bases each). The V gene lost 0 bases and the J gene lost 0 bases, with 13 bases spanning the gap. The CDR3 consists of 16 residues. CDR1 SGHRS and CDR2 YFSETQ come from the germline V gene. CDR3 protein: CASSLVLGGRSYEQYV. For the CDR3, the DNA is TGCGCCAGCAGCTTGGTATTGGGGGGCCGCTCCTACGAGCAGTACGTC.

CDR3 protein: CASRPGQGNYGYTF. In DNA form, the CDR3 reads TGTGCCAGCAGGCCGGGACAGGGGAACTATGGCTACACCTTC. The chain couples TRBV5-4 to TRBJ1-2, with TRBD1 identical over 10 bases. The junction had 3 bases not matched to a gene; V was cut back by 5 bases and J by 2 bases. The germline CDR1 and CDR2 sequences are SGHNT and YYREEE (reference sequence). The CDR3 spans 14 residues.

This chain uses TRBV28 with TRBJ2-7; 9 bases are shared with TRBD2. Per germline, CDR1 MDHEN and CDR2 SYDVKM. V was pared by 8 bases and J by 2 bases, with 13 bases of the junction left unmatched. This CDR3 has 16 residues. The CDR3 is CASGRTGASGAYEQYF. The DNA for the CDR3 is TGTGCCAGCGGAAGGACTGGGGCTAGCGGGGCCTACGAGCAGTACTTC.

The chain recombines TRBV9 with TRBJ1-2, with TRBD1 matching over 8 bases. Trimming cost V 4 bases and J 2 bases; bases outside gene matches: 4. The germline V gene encodes CDR1 SGDLS and CDR2 YYNGEE. This CDR3 comprises 14 residues. This chain's CDR3 is CASSTGQENYGYTF. CDR3 coding DNA: TGTGCCAGCAGCACGGGACAGGAGAACTATGGCTACACCTTC.

This clone has just a few counts. The chain is built from TRBV6-1 and TRBJ1-1, with 7 bases matching TRBD1. V shed 8 bases and J 1 base; nucleotides not matched to a gene: 4. The CDR3 totals 13 residues. CDR1 and CDR2 from the germline V gene are MNHNS and SASEGT. The CDR3 DNA follows: TGTGCCAGCGCCTGGACAGGGAACACTGAAGCTTTCTTT. Translating gives CASAWTGNTEAFF.

This chain links TRBV15 with TRBJ1-5, with 7 bases matching TRBD1. Trimming cost V 5 bases and J 0 bases; bases outside gene matches: 13. This CDR3 has 18 residues. The germline gives CDR1 LNHNV, CDR2 YYDKDF (reference sequence). In DNA form, the CDR3 reads TGTGCCACCAGCCCGCACCCCCCAACAGGGGATAGCAATCAGCCCCAGCATTTT. This sequence encodes CATSPHPPTGDSNQPQHF. Supplemented by reference TRBV15 and TRBJ1-5, the full variable domain reads DAMVIQNPRYQVTQFGKPVTLSCSQTLNHNVMYWYQQKSSQAPKLLFHYYDKDFNNEADTPDNFQSRRPNTSFCFLDIRSPGLGDTAMYLCATSPHPPTGDSNQPQHFGDGTRLSIL.

This chain joins TRBV7-9 and TRBJ2-2; possibly TRBD1 for D (6 bases). The CDR3 loop spans 14 amino acids. V dropped 4 bases and J dropped 1 base, with 7 bases sitting between them. The germline gives CDR1 SEHNR, CDR2 FQNEAQ (reference sequence). CDR3 bases: TGTGCCAGCAGCTCGGGACAGAACACCGGGGAGCTGTTTTTT. It is translated as CASSSGQNTGELFF.

The chain couples TRBV5-4 to TRBJ2-2; a possible D gene is TRBD2 (6 bases). V was cut by 2 bases and J by 7 bases, with 12 bases left in between. CDR1 is SGHNT, CDR2 YYREEE, per germline (reference sequence). The CDR3 extends over 14 amino acids. The CDR3 bases are TGTGCCAGCAGCTTCGAAGTCGGGGGCGGGGAGCTGTTTTTT. Translating it yields CASSFEVGGGELFF.

The V gene is TRBV7-6, the J gene TRBJ2-3; D might be TRBD2 (6 bases). Per the germline V gene, CDR1 is SGHVS and CDR2 is FNYEAQ. V dropped 2 bases and J dropped 4 bases, with 10 bases sitting between them. The CDR3 has 14 amino acids. The CDR3 spells CASSLMEGSDTQYF. CDR3 nucleotide sequence: TGTGCCAGCAGCTTAATGGAGGGATCAGATACGCAGTATTTT.

The chain recombines TRBV5-1 with TRBJ2-7; no reliable D call. Germline CDR1 SGHRS, CDR2 YFSETQ. V dropped 7 bases and J dropped 0 bases, with 14 bases sitting between them. The CDR3 is 14 residues long. The CDR3 protein is CASAVSLASYEQYV. The CDR3 DNA sequence: TGCGCCAGCGCCGTCTCCCTTGCCTCCTACGAGCAGTACGTC.

The rearrangement links TRBV9 to TRBJ2-5; 7 nucleotides align to TRBD1. The V and J ends lost 0 bases and 1 base, in that order; junction bases with no gene match: 3. This CDR3 contains 15 residues. Per the germline V gene, CDR1 is SGDLS and CDR2 is YYNGEE. This CDR3 is CASSVDYRGQETQYF. DNA of the CDR3: TGTGCCAGCAGCGTAGATTACAGGGGCCAAGAGACCCAGTACTTC.

This chain links TRBV11-2 with TRBJ2-5, with TRBD1 matching over 12 bases. Near its end, the DNA agrees better with TRBJ2-7, so the J call may be wrong. Germline V gene sequence: CDR1 SGHAT, CDR2 FQNNGV. This CDR3 spans 14 amino acids. The CDR3 region is CASSFGTGGDEQYF. The CDR3 DNA sequence: TGTGCCAGCAGCTTTGGGACAGGGGGCGACGAGCAGTACTTC.